Given below is one T cell receptor (beta chain) in context. The data originate from a study of blood T cell repertoires in COVID-19. Looking at the study overall: The samples span acute and convalescent COVID-19 from the United States, Italy and Spain. T cells, B-cell-depleted T cells, or PBMCs supplied cDNA or gDNA.

Germline V gene sequence: CDR1 MDHEN, CDR2 SYDVKM. Trimming pared 5 bases from V and 12 bases from J, leaving 17 bases between. The CDR3 contains 12 residues. Here immunoSEQ multiplex PCR was the method, and the copy in TCRdb shows in-frame clones only, minus some. Of some 70,000 clones listed, approximately 90% are singletons. The sequence was collected from a woman in her 70s with acute or convalescent COVID-19. This chain joins TRBV28 and TRBJ2-7; maybe TRBD1 (6 bases). The specimen was peripheral blood. CDR3 protein: CASSPGQPTWYF. In DNA form, the CDR3 reads TGTGCCAGCAGTCCCGGACAGCCGACCTGGTACTTC.